These 27 T cell receptor beta chains originate from one sample sequenced in a study of T cells after yellow fever vaccination. One entry per CDR3 protein, called by TCRdb with MiXCR from the 5' RACE reads. In the table there are hundreds of thousands of distinct CDR3 sequences, roughly an eighth of which are singletons. Here the sequenced sample was PBMCs, taken on the day of the yellow fever booster vaccination. The receptor set was obtained from a man aged 30 to 39 who received the YFV17D yellow fever vaccine.

The chain recombines TRBV7-8 with TRBJ1-5; TRBD1 agrees at 10 bases. The V segment lost 4 bases and the J segment 5 bases; nucleotides outside the gene matches: 8. Germline V gene sequence: CDR1 SGHVS, CDR2 FQNEAQ. The CDR3 consists of 16 residues. Here the CDR3 DNA reads TGTGCCAGCAGCTCGGGCTTTGGGACAGGGGATCAGCCCCAGCATTTT. As protein: CASSSGFGTGDQPQHF.

This clonotype was seen a handful of times. The rearrangement links TRBV10-3 to TRBJ1-1, with TRBD1 matching 9 bases. CDR1 and CDR2 (germline): ENHRY, SYGVKD. The CDR3 totals 16 residues. V shed 0 bases, J shed 7 bases, and the junction held 9 bases outside the gene matches. The CDR3 sequence: CAISESGYRGQGEAFF. The DNA of the CDR3 is TGTGCCATCAGTGAGTCGGGGTACAGGGGGCAAGGTGAAGCTTTCTTT.

The J gene is TRBJ2-1, the V gene TRBV28; a possible D gene is TRBD1 (6 bases). The CDR3 runs to 14 residues. CDR1 MDHEN and CDR2 SYDVKM come from the germline V gene. Trimming left V 3 bases short and J 5 bases short, with 11 bases between. The CDR3 nucleotides are TGTGCCAGCAGTTTCAAAGGACAGAACAATGAGCAGTTCTTC. Translated, it gives CASSFKGQNNEQFF.

This clonotype was counted at least ten times. The V gene is TRBV9, the J gene TRBJ2-1, with TRBD2 identical over 7 bases. J gave up 8 bases and V 3 bases, and 8 bases lay outside the gene matches. CDR3 length: 14 residues. Germline V CDR1 and CDR2: SGDLS, YYNGEE. The CDR3 sequence is CASSAGGLPHEQFF. CDR3 sequence (DNA): TGTGCCAGCAGCGCGGGGGGACTCCCGCATGAGCAGTTCTTC.

This clonotype was recorded a few times. The chain carries TRBV18 and TRBJ2-7; D may be TRBD1 (6 bases). The CDR3 covers 14 residues. CDR1 and CDR2 from the germline V gene are KGHSH and LQKENI. The V end was cut by 3 bases, the J end by 3 bases, with 12 bases between. The CDR3 nucleotides read TGTGCCAGCTCACCGAGCCAAGGGGGCTACGAGCAGTACTTC. Residues: CASSPSQGGYEQYF.

Of note for this clonotype: The CDR3 does not end in the conserved phenylalanine or tryptophan, so this is likely a read error. The chain recombines TRBV6-1 with TRBJ2-1; D may be TRBD1 or TRBD2 (5 bases each). CDR1 and CDR2 from the germline V gene are MNHNS and SASEGT. CDR3 size: 14 residues. The V end lost 5 bases, the J end lost 10 bases, and 18 bases lay between the germline ends. CDR3 DNA sequence: TGTGCCAGCAGTCGTCCGGGACCCCCCATCGAGCAGTTCCTC. Translation gives CASSRPGPPIEQFL.

The gene calls are TRBV25-1 and TRBJ2-7; D may be TRBD2 (5 bases). Trimming cost V 3 bases and J 6 bases, with 15 bases left between them. The CDR3 is 14 amino acids. Germline V lookup: CDR1 MGHDK, CDR2 SYGVNS. The CDR3 region has the DNA TGTGCCAGCAGTGACTGGGAGCCTCCCGGCGAGCAGTACTTC. It is translated as CASSDWEPPGEQYF.

This chain uses TRBV7-8 with TRBJ2-1; D could derive from TRBD1 or TRBD2 (5 bases each). CDR1 and CDR2 from the germline V gene are SGHVS and FQNEAQ. The CDR3 runs 16 residues. V shed 1 base and J shed 3 bases, with 13 bases lying between them. The CDR3 coding sequence is TGTGCCAGCAGCTTAGGAGGCCCTGGGGGCTACAATGAGCAGTTCTTC. This gives the protein CASSLGGPGGYNEQFF.

This clonotype showed up just a few times. The V gene is TRBV29-1, the J gene TRBJ2-3; 10 bases line up with TRBD2. The CDR3 covers 15 residues. J gave up 0 bases and V 3 bases, and 3 bases lay outside the gene matches. The V gene's germline CDR1 is SQVTM and CDR2 ANQGSEA. The CDR3 reads CSVEGAGGSTDTQYF. For the CDR3, the DNA is TGCAGCGTTGAGGGAGCGGGAGGGAGCACAGATACGCAGTATTTT.

The V gene is TRBV12-3 or TRBV12-4, the J gene TRBJ2-6; D is perhaps TRBD1 or TRBD2 (7 bases each). The CDR3 is 18 amino acids. Trimming took 6 bases from V and 1 from J, leaving 19 bases between them. The CDR3 sequence is CASSPGGTEPSGANVLTF. The CDR3 coding sequence is TGTGCCAGCAGCCCCGGGGGGACAGAACCTTCTGGGGCCAACGTCCTGACTTTC.

This clonotype has more than one count but fewer than ten. An end of the junction does not agree with germline; a read error may underlie this. The rearrangement uses TRBV12-3 or TRBV12-4 and TRBJ2-1; unclear D gene. This CDR3 comprises 14 residues. The CDR3 loop reads CASRLGGPANEQFF. The DNA for the CDR3 is TGTGCCAGCCGTTTAGGTGGGCCCGCCAATGAGCAGTTCTTC.

There are a few counts of this clonotype. The CDR3 region is CSVSPAGVREELFF. CDR3 coding DNA: TGCAGTGTCAGCCCAGCGGGCGTCAGGGAGGAGCTGTTTTTT. The chain couples TRBV20-1 to TRBJ2-2; possibly TRBD2 for D (6 bases). Trimming took off 7 bases at V and 10 bases at J, with 22 bases between the two ends. The CDR3 is 14 amino acids. Germline values: CDR1 DFQATT, CDR2 SNEGSKA (reference sequence).

The genes are TRBV6-2 or TRBV6-3 and TRBJ2-3, with 10 bases lining up with TRBD2. Germline loops: CDR1 MNHEY, CDR2 SVGEGT. The CDR3 runs 15 residues. Trimming removed 4 bases from V and 6 bases from J; junction bases left unmatched: 7. The chain's CDR3 is CASSFLAGVQDTQYF. The CDR3 DNA follows: TGTGCCAGCAGTTTCCTAGCGGGAGTACAGGATACGCAGTATTTT.

This chain uses TRBV6-2 or TRBV6-3 with TRBJ2-1, with D tentatively TRBD2 (5 bases). Germline lookup yields CDR1 MNHEY and CDR2 SVGEGT. This CDR3 region has 12 residues. Trimming took off 0 bases at V and 13 bases at J, with 10 bases between the two ends. CDR3 residues: CASSYSAGVQFF. CDR3 bases: TGTGCCAGCAGTTACTCGGCCGGGGTCCAGTTCTTC.

In its sample, this clonotype was seen a few times. The V gene is TRBV5-1, the J gene TRBJ1-2; D ambiguous. Trimming took off 4 bases at V and 6 bases at J, with 13 bases between the two ends. CDR1 and CDR2 (germline): SGHRS, YFSETQ. The CDR3 extends over 13 amino acids. The CDR3 coding sequence is TGCGCCAGCAGCGTCGGACCTGCGGATGGCTACACCTTC. This codes for CASSVGPADGYTF. Filled out from reference TRBV5-1 and TRBJ1-2, the complete variable domain reads KAGVTQTPRYLIKTRGQQVTLSCSPISGHRSVSWYQQTPGQGLQFLFEYFSETQRNKGNFPGRFSGRQFSNSRSEMNVSTLELGDSALYLCASSVGPADGYTFGSGTRLTVV.

The V call is TRBV29-1, the J call TRBJ2-3, with 8 bases matching TRBD1. The CDR3 loop spans 18 amino acids. The germline CDR1 and CDR2 sequences are SQVTM and ANQGSEA. The V and J ends lost 0 bases and 6 bases, in that order; junction bases with no gene match: 17. In nucleotides, the CDR3 is TGCAGCGTTGAAGACCCGACTCGACAGGGGATAAGAGAGGATACGCAGTATTTT. Translating gives CSVEDPTRQGIREDTQYF.

This clonotype appeared a few times. The V and J genes are TRBV3-1 and TRBJ2-2; D ambiguous. Germline V gene lookup returns CDR1 LGHDT and CDR2 YNNKEL (reference sequence). Trimming left V 4 bases short and J 7 bases short, with 22 bases between. The CDR3 runs 17 residues. The CDR3 DNA reads as TGTGCCAGCAGCCGTGGTCTTACTGGCCCGCTAGGCGGGGAGCTGTTTTTT. Its protein is CASSRGLTGPLGGELFF. Full variable domain (remainder filled in from reference TRBV3-1 and TRBJ2-2): DTAVSQTPKYLVTQMGNDKSIKCEQNLGHDTMYWYKQDSKKFLKIMFSYNNKELIINETVPNRFSPKSPDKAHLNLHINSLELGDSAVYFCASSRGLTGPLGGELFFGEGSRLTVL.

The V and J genes are TRBV6-2 or TRBV6-3 and TRBJ1-2, with 9 bases identical to TRBD1. The CDR3 has 13 residues. Germline loops: CDR1 MNHEY, CDR2 SVGEGT. J was trimmed by 8 bases and V by 11 bases; bases with no gene match: 12. CDR3 protein: CAAQDRGSGGYTF. As DNA, the CDR3 is TGTGCCGCCCAGGACAGGGGCTCGGGGGGCTACACCTTC.

The sample holds a few counts of this clonotype. The chain is built from TRBV12-3 or TRBV12-4 and TRBJ2-7, with 11 bases fitting TRBD2. The CDR3 runs 16 residues. Germline trimming cut 5 bases from V and 6 bases from J; bases unmatched to any gene: 12. As DNA, the CDR3 is TGTGCCAGCAGTCGCAATAGCGGGAGGGCCGGGCCCGAGCAGTACTTC. Amino acid sequence: CASSRNSGRAGPEQYF.

This clonotype has a handful of counts. The chain is built from TRBV29-1 and TRBJ2-1; 12 bases align to TRBD2. The J segment lost 7 bases and the V segment lost 6 bases, leaving 7 bases of the junction unmatched. The CDR3 sequence is 14 residues long. Germline V lookup: CDR1 SQVTM, CDR2 ANQGSEA. In DNA form, the CDR3 reads TGCAGCGTCGCGACTAGCGGGAGTATTAATGAGCAGTTCTTC. Its translation: CSVATSGSINEQFF.

The chain is built from TRBV28 and TRBJ2-3; D is unclear. V lost 7 bases and J lost 2, with 13 bases in between. Germline loops: CDR1 MDHEN, CDR2 SYDVKM. The CDR3 is made up of 14 amino acids. The DNA of the CDR3 is TGTGCCAGCAATTCCGGGTCCCTCACAGATACGCAGTATTTT. This sequence encodes CASNSGSLTDTQYF.

This clonotype was observed at least ten times. V usage is TRBV6-5 and J usage is TRBJ2-2; TRBD1 matches 11 bases. Germline values: CDR1 MNHEY, CDR2 SVGAGI. The CDR3 is 18 residues long. J gave up 5 bases and V 4 bases, and 12 bases lay outside the gene matches. CDR3 sequence reads: CASSSMRWDRGYTGELFF. The CDR3 DNA follows: TGTGCCAGCAGTTCCATGCGCTGGGACAGGGGGTATACCGGGGAGCTGTTTTTT.

This chain connects TRBV9 to TRBJ1-2, with TRBD1 identical over 7 bases. V was pared by 4 bases and J by 8 bases, with 17 bases of the junction left unmatched. Germline CDR1 is SGDLS and CDR2 is YYNGEE. The CDR3 is 16 residues long. The CDR3 coding sequence is TGTGCCAGCAGCACAAAGCCAGAAGACAGGGCTTGGGGCTACACCTTC. Translation: CASSTKPEDRAWGYTF.

Points on this clonotype: A much larger clone lies a single base off, so this may be a read error. This chain links TRBV20-1 with TRBJ2-1; D gene ambiguous. Germline assignment: CDR1 DFQATT and CDR2 SNEGSKA (reference sequence). The CDR3 is made up of 14 amino acids. In nucleotides, the CDR3 is TGCTGTGCTAGAGGCCCCCTTAGGGCAAATGAGCAGTTCTTC. Amino acids: CCARGPLRANEQFF.

This chain uses TRBV7-9 with TRBJ1-1; TRBD1 matches 7 bases. The length of the CDR3 is 14 residues. Germline CDR1 reads SEHNR; CDR2 reads FQNEAQ (reference sequence). V gave up 5 bases and J gave up 1 base; unmatched junction bases: 4. The CDR3 protein is CASSERQGNTEAFF. CDR3 in DNA: TGTGCCAGCAGCGAACGACAGGGGAACACTGAAGCTTTCTTT.

This clonotype was detected many times. The chain recombines TRBV5-1 with TRBJ2-3; D call uncertain. V dropped 0 bases and J dropped 0 bases, with 11 bases sitting between them. The CDR3 is 16 residues long. Germline V CDR1 and CDR2: SGHRS, YFSETQ. CDR3 in amino acids: CASSLGALKSTDTQYF. The CDR3, as DNA: TGCGCCAGCAGCTTGGGAGCGCTCAAAAGCACAGATACGCAGTATTTT.

This clonotype occurred many times. Here the CDR3 DNA reads TGTGCCAGCACCCATGGGGATCCCCTCGCCGAGCAGTACTTC. This gives the protein CASTHGDPLAEQYF. The V call is TRBV12-3 or TRBV12-4, the J call TRBJ2-7; unclear D gene. V was trimmed by 7 bases and J by 6 bases, leaving 19 bases between them. This CDR3 is built from 14 residues.